This TCR beta chain is drawn from a study of regulatory T cells in long-lasting Graves disease. V lost 4 bases, J lost 2 bases, and 7 bases lay in between. Germline V gives CDR1 GTSNPN, CDR2 SVGIG (reference sequence). The length of the CDR3 is 12 residues. Sequencing libraries for TCR beta were prepared with iRepertoire HTBI primers and Arm-PCR of CDR3 regions. In the study's own analysis: The study identified 50 to 70 TRBV and 14 to 15 TRBJ segments across samples. Via MiXCR, TCRdb re-called the multiplex PCR reads, giving one row per CDR3 protein. TCRdb, not the original authors, processed these V and J calls. The profile shows around 400,000 distinct CDR3 sequences, roughly 16% of them singletons. In its sample, this clonotype was seen many times. Time point in this sample: newly diagnosed GD, antithyroid drugs for less than 3 months. The TCR library was made from RNA that had been extracted from PBMCs in TRIzol.

Specimen: peripheral blood mononuclear cells (PBMCs), collected at new diagnosis, from a patient treated with antithyroid drugs. The rearrangement uses TRBV30 and TRBJ2-3; D unresolved. The sequence was collected from a female donor with Graves disease. CDR3 protein: CAWNHHTDTQYF. The CDR3 DNA follows: TGTGCCTGGAACCACCACACAGATACGCAGTATTTT.